This TCR beta chain was observed in a study of blood T cells in healthy people across ages (dated by TCRdb to the mid-2010s). For the wider study: In model experiments, roughly one uniquely barcoded TCR beta cDNA molecule per two T cells was captured by template switching. Using deep sequencing normalized with unique cDNA molecular identifiers, the study measured how TCR beta repertoire diversity changes with age. Four age groups were formed from the donors: young (average about 15 years), middle-aged (around 40), aged (roughly 59) and long-lived (about 75). Donors of different ages were randomly distributed across sequencing lanes to avoid experimental bias. The study analyzed two additional independent replicas of 1 million unique cDNA reads from the same blood draw for two donors, one aged 18 to 30 and one aged 80 or older.

To prepare the library, 5' RACE was applied. The reads were generated on an Illumina HiSeq 2500. The second PCR ran for about 6 to 12 cycles and used a J-beta primer mix along with a sample-barcoded 5' primer. Each TCR beta cDNA molecule received a unique molecular identifier from a template-switch 5' adaptor carrying 12 random nucleotides. Each sample yielded at least 2.5 million CDR3-containing paired-end reads. First-strand cDNA synthesis was performed from all RNA using the Mint cDNA synthesis kit, with priming by a TRBC-specific oligonucleotide. Following uracil-DNA glycosylase treatment, a first 18-cycle PCR with universal primers M1SS and BC2_uni_R was performed on all cDNA. Under the source paper's analysis protocol: Each sample was normalized by randomly selecting 1 million high-quality reads, each carrying a distinct molecular identifier. Instead of being binned into consensus sequences, reads with shared molecular identifiers were discarded. MiTCR, with a Q25 quality threshold and the strictest error-elimination algorithm, was used for CDR3 identification, clonotype clustering and error correction. A nonparametric unseen species model with Euler transformation was used to estimate lower-bound total TCR beta diversity. The public reads were reprocessed in TCRdb via fastp at Q25 and MiXCR, keeping in-frame beta chains. Rows are combined by CDR3 protein, so each entry shows the most common genes and DNA. The V and J calls were determined by TCRdb, not by the authors. The sample table shows approximately 1.5 million distinct CDR3 sequences, and approximately 32% are seen once. The top ten hold approximately 10% of the sample.

Donors were approximately 42 systemically healthy Caucasian individuals from Russia aged roughly 6 to 90 years. Ten milliliters of peripheral blood were drawn from each donor into EDTA-treated Vacutainer tubes. Ficoll-Paque density-gradient centrifugation was used to isolate PBMCs, with at least 6.5 million per sample. Trizol reagent was used to extract total RNA from the PBMCs, yielding at least 6 micrograms per sample. For every donor, an aliquot of PBMCs went through flow cytometry to measure the percentages of naive CD45RAhigh/CD27high T cells. Study-level results and caveats: Estimates of total diversity based on one million sequenced T cells were considered lower bounds and underestimates. As age increased, observed TCR beta diversity per million T cells dropped in a roughly linear way, and a significant reduction was already evident by age approximately 40. Conclusive comparison of naive and antigen-experienced compartments was prevented by the profiling of bulk unsorted PBMCs. Compared with the aged group, the long-lived group had more naive CD4+ T cells, fewer expanded clones and increased TCR diversity, suggesting age selection. There was a strong correlation between observed TCR beta diversity and the percentage of naive T cells measured by flow cytometry. Because donor CMV infection status was unknown, age-related changes in expanded clonotypes were potentially confounded.

A note on this clonotype: The antigen it recognizes is unknown. No much larger clone exists at a distance of one base, and base qualities are not known.

The CDR3 covers 12 residues, taking in both the cysteine and the phenylalanine. Just the 36-base CDR3 DNA is kept, in frame starting at base 1. The CDR1 and CDR2 encoded by the germline V gene are MNHNS and SASEGT. The chain was built from TRBV6-1 and TRBJ2-4, with 7 middle bases fitting TRBD1. The assigned J gene may be wrong: the sequence end matches TRBJ2-7 better. Sequences were obtained from blood. This clonotype originated in a woman under 40 in good health. The CDR3 region has the sequence CASQGEAYEQYF. The DNA reads as follows: TGTGCCAGCCAGGGGGAAGCCTACGAGCAGTACTTC.